This T cell receptor beta chain stems from a study of monozygotic twins with inflammatory bowel disease. Each CDR3 protein gets one entry in TCRdb, which reprocessed the 5' RACE reads and gives no DNA. The sample table sets out approximately 300,000 distinct CDR3 sequences. The sample consisted of blood. This clonotype originated in a human donor with ulcerative colitis or Crohn's disease, or a healthy co-twin of an affected twin (not recorded which).

CDR3: CAISESWRGSYEQYF. The rearrangement joins TRBV10-3 to TRBJ2-7. Per the germline V gene, CDR1 is ENHRY and CDR2 is SYGVKD. CDR3 size: 15 residues.